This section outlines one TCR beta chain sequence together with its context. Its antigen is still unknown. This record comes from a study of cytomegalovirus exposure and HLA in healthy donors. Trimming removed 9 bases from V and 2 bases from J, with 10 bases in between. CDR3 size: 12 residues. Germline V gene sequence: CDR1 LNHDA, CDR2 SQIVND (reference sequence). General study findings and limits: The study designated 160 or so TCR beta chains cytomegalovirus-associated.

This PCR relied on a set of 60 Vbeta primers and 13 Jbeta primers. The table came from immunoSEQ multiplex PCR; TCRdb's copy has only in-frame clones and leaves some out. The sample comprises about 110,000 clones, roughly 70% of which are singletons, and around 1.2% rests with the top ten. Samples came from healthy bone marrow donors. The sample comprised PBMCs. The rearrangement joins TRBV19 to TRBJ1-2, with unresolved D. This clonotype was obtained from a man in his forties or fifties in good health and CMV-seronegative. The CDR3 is CASTGRNYGYTF. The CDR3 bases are TGTGCCAGCACCGGGAGGAACTATGGCTACACCTTC. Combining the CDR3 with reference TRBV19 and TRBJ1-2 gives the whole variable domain DGGITQSPKYLFRKEGQNVTLSCEQNLNHDAMYWYRQDPGQGLRLIYYSQIVNDFQKGDIAEGYSVSREKKESFPLTVTSAQKNPTAFYLCASTGRNYGYTFGSGTRLTVV.